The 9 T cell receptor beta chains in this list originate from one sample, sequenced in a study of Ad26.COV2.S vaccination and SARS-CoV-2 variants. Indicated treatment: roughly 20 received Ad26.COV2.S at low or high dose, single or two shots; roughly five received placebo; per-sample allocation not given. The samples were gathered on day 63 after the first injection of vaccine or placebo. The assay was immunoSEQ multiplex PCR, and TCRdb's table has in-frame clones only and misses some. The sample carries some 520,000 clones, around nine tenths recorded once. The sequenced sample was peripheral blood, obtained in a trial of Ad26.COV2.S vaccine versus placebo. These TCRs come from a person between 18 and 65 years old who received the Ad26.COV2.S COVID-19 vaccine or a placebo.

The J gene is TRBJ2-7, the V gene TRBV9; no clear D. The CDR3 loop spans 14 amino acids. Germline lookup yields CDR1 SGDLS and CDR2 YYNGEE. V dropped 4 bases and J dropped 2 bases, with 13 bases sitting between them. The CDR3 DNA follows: TGTGCCAGCAGCACTCACCCAAGGGCCTACGAGCAGTACTTC. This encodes CASSTHPRAYEQYF.

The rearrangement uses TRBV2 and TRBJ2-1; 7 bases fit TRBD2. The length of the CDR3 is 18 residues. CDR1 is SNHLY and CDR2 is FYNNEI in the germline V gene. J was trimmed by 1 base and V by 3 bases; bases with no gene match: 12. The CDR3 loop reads CASSDREGSGASYNEQFF. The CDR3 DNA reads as TGTGCCAGCAGTGACAGGGAGGGGTCGGGAGCGTCCTACAATGAGCAGTTCTTC. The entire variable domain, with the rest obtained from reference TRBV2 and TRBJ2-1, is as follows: EPEVTQTPSHQVTQMGQEVILRCVPISNHLYFYWYRQILGQKVEFLVSFYNNEISEKSEIFDDQFSVERPDGSNFTLKIRSTKLEDSAMYFCASSDREGSGASYNEQFFGPGTRLTVL.

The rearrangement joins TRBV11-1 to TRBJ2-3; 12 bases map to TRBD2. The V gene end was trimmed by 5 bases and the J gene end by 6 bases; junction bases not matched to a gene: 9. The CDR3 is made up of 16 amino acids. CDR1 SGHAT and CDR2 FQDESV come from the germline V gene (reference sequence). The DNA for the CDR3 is TGTGCCAGCAGCCCCCTCCGGACTAGCGGGATTGATACGCAGTATTTT. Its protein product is CASSPLRTSGIDTQYF.

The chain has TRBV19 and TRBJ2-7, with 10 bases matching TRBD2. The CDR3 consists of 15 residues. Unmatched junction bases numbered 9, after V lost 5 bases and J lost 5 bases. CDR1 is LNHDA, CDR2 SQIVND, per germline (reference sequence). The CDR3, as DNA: TGTGCCAGTAGTCCAGGAGCTAGCGGGAGTGACGAGCAGTACTTC. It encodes CASSPGASGSDEQYF.

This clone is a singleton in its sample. The CDR3 loop reads CSALNREDSNYGYTF. In DNA form, the CDR3 reads TGCAGCGCTCTCAACCGGGAGGACTCTAACTATGGCTACACCTTC. The chain is built from TRBV29-1 and TRBJ1-2; no clear D gene. The CDR3 loop spans 15 amino acids. Germline loops: CDR1 SQVTM, CDR2 ANQGSEA. Trimming pared 7 bases from V and 0 bases from J, leaving 18 bases between.

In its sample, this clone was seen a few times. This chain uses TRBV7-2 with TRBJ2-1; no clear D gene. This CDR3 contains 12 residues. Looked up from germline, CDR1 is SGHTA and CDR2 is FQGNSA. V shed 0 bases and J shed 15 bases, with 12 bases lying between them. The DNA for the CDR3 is TGTGCCAGCAGCTTAGCCAACCACCGTCGGTTCTTC. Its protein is CASSLANHRRFF.

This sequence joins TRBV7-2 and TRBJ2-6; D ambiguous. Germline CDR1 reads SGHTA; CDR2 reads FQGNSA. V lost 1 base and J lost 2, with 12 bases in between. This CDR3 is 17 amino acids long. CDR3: CASSLGRPLTGANVLTF. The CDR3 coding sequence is TGTGCCAGCAGCTTAGGGCGGCCTCTTACTGGGGCCAACGTCCTGACTTTC.

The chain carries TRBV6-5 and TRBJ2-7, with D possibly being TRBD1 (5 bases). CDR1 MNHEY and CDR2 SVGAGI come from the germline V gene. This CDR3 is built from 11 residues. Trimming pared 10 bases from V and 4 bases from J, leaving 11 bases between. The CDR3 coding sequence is TGTGCCATCCAAAGACAGTACGAGCAGTACTTC. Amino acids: CAIQRQYEQYF.

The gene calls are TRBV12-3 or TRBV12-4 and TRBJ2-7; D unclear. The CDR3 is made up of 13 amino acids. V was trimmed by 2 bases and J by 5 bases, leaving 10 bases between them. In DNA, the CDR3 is TGTGCCAGCAGTTTAAGGGTTTCTGACGAGCAGTACTTC. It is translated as CASSLRVSDEQYF.